Given below is one TCR beta chain in context. Other DNA sequences in the sample encode the same CDR3. The data are from a study of control samples from healthy donors and cancer patients. Germline-derived CDR1 and CDR2 are SGHRS and YFSETQ. This CDR3 comprises 15 residues. Trimming removed 2 bases at V and 1 base at J, with 9 bases between. TCRdb's copy holds only in-frame clones and misses some; the assay was immunoSEQ multiplex PCR. Here the sample spans 200,000 or so clones, approximately 90% being singletons. The sequence derives from a man younger than 45 in good health. The chain has TRBV5-1 and TRBJ2-2; weak D call: TRBD1 (5 bases). The sequencing sample was made of blood. This CDR3 is CASSLTGQNTGELFF. As DNA, the CDR3 is TGCGCCAGCAGCTTAACAGGACAGAACACCGGGGAGCTGTTTTTT. The variable domain in full, completed from reference TRBV5-1 and TRBJ2-2, reads KAGVTQTPRYLIKTRGQQVTLSCSPISGHRSVSWYQQTPGQGLQFLFEYFSETQRNKGNFPGRFSGRQFSNSRSEMNVSTLELGDSALYLCASSLTGQNTGELFFGEGSRLTVL.